Listed here are 28 T cell receptor beta chains from one sample, sequenced in a study of CD8 T cells in Susac syndrome. After extraction with the RNeasy kit, roughly 0.5 to 1 ug of the RNA was reverse transcribed using random hexamers. MiXCR, applied by TCRdb to the immunoSEQ multiplex PCR reads, yields one record per CDR3 protein. The sample comprises 95,000 to 150,000 distinct CDR3 sequences, 90% to 95% of which are singletons, and 0.085% to 0.09% rests with the top ten. The material sequenced was CD4+ T cells from PBMCs. These receptors were taken from a human donor in good health.

The rearrangement links TRBV19 to TRBJ1-1; the D is unclear. Trimming took 1 base from V and 5 from J, leaving 8 bases between them. The CDR3 contains 13 residues. Germline CDR1 and CDR2: LNHDA and SQIVND (reference sequence). CDR3 in amino acids: CASSIAATTEAFF. In DNA form, the CDR3 reads TGTGCCAGTAGTATAGCCGCAACGACTGAAGCTTTCTTT.

This chain links TRBV12-3 or TRBV12-4 with TRBJ2-2; 8 bases are a match to TRBD2. The J segment lost 1 base and the V segment lost 6 bases, leaving 7 bases of the junction unmatched. This CDR3 contains 16 residues. DNA for the CDR3: TGTGCCAGCAGGCCCAGCGGGAGTCGGAACACCGGGGAGCTGTTTTTT. Encoded protein: CASRPSGSRNTGELFF.

V is TRBV4-3 and J is TRBJ1-4; D not certain. This CDR3 region has 12 residues. V was pared by 5 bases and J by 8 bases, with 9 bases between. Per germline, CDR1 LGHNA and CDR2 YSLEER. The CDR3 nucleotides read TGCGCCAGCAGCTTTCGTGGGGAAAAACTGTTTTTT. It codes for CASSFRGEKLFF.

The chain employs TRBV29-1 and TRBJ2-5; D is perhaps TRBD1 (5 bases). This CDR3 has 12 residues. V lost 7 bases to trimming and J lost 1 base, with 10 bases between them. Looked up from germline, CDR1 is SQVTM and CDR2 is ANQGSEA. This CDR3 is CSGQSPQETQYF. As DNA, the CDR3 is TGCAGCGGACAGTCCCCCCAAGAGACCCAGTACTTC.

This clonotype has more than one count but fewer than ten. V is TRBV2 and J is TRBJ2-7; TRBD2 might be the D (6 bases). This CDR3 spans 12 amino acids. V was clipped by 8 bases and J by 4 bases, with 12 bases between them. Germline V gives CDR1 SNHLY, CDR2 FYNNEI. The DNA of the CDR3 is TGTGCCAGCGGTGGGAGGCAGTACGAGCAGTACTTC. Amino acids: CASGGRQYEQYF.

CDR3 coding DNA: TGTGCCAGCAGCTTGGGCAGGGCCACCGGGGAGCTGTTTTTT. Translating gives CASSLGRATGELFF. The chain recombines TRBV5-5 with TRBJ2-2; tentatively, D is TRBD1 (5 bases). Germline V gene sequence: CDR1 SGHKS, CDR2 YYEKEE (reference sequence). V was clipped by 0 bases and J by 4 bases, with 7 bases between them. CDR3 length: 14 amino acids. The variable domain in full, with the rest retrieved from reference TRBV5-5 and TRBJ2-2, is DAGVTQSPTHLIKTRGQQVTLRCSPISGHKSVSWYQQVLGQGPQFIFQYYEKEERGRGNFPDRFSARQFPNYSSELNVNALLLGDSALYLCASSLGRATGELFFGEGSRLTVL.

The chain carries TRBV2 and TRBJ2-6, with unresolved D. CDR3 size: 14 residues. Per the germline V gene, CDR1 is SNHLY and CDR2 is FYNNEI. Trimming shortened V by 0 bases and J by 2 bases, and 2 bases separated the two germline ends. The CDR3 nucleotides are TGTGCCAGCAGTGAAGCGGCTGGGGCCAACGTCCTGACTTTC. Protein: CASSEAAGANVLTF. The variable domain in full, completed from reference TRBV2 and TRBJ2-6, reads EPEVTQTPSHQVTQMGQEVILRCVPISNHLYFYWYRQILGQKVEFLVSFYNNEISEKSEIFDDQFSVERPDGSNFTLKIRSTKLEDSAMYFCASSEAAGANVLTFGAGSRLTVL.

The chain carries TRBV6-2 or TRBV6-3 and TRBJ2-3; 8 positions match TRBD1. The CDR3 length is 14 residues. Trimming took 6 bases from V and 4 from J; bases not matched to a gene: 6. Germline loops: CDR1 MNHEY, CDR2 SVGEGT. CDR3 in amino acids: CASRDRARADTQYF. Written as DNA, the CDR3 is TGTGCCAGCAGGGACAGGGCGAGGGCAGATACGCAGTATTTT.

The chain couples TRBV19 to TRBJ1-3, with TRBD1 matching over 7 bases. In germline, CDR1 is LNHDA, CDR2 SQIVND (reference sequence). The J segment lost 4 bases and the V segment lost 6 bases, leaving 3 bases of the junction unmatched. The length of the CDR3 is 13 residues. CDR3 sequence: CASRWTGGNTIYF. For the CDR3, the DNA is TGTGCCAGTAGGTGGACAGGCGGAAACACCATATATTTT.

The chain is built from TRBV19 and TRBJ1-3; possible D gene TRBD1, 5 bases. The V end was cut by 11 bases, the J end by 1 base, with 15 bases between. The CDR3 extends over 14 amino acids. CDR1 LNHDA and CDR2 SQIVND come from the germline V gene (reference sequence). The CDR3 DNA follows: TGTGCCGTAAGACAGTCCCTATCTGGAAACACCATATATTTT. It codes for CAVRQSLSGNTIYF.

The chain has TRBV18 and TRBJ2-2; 8 bases line up with TRBD1. Germline V gives CDR1 KGHSH, CDR2 LQKENI. The CDR3 sequence is 16 residues long. The junction had 9 bases not matched to a gene; V was cut back by 4 bases and J by 5 bases. CDR3: CASSLAGQGATGELFF. DNA for the CDR3: TGTGCCAGCTCACTTGCCGGACAGGGAGCGACCGGGGAGCTGTTTTTT.

The chain employs TRBV12-3 or TRBV12-4 and TRBJ1-1; no definite D call. This CDR3 has 10 amino acids. V was clipped by 10 bases and J by 7 bases, with 10 bases between them. CDR3 coding DNA: TGTGCCACCCAACGGCGTGAAGCTTTCTTT. It yields the protein CATQRREAFF.

The V call is TRBV30, the J call TRBJ1-1; no firm D call. V lost 4 bases to trimming and J lost 10 bases, with 16 bases between them. The CDR3 contains 12 residues. Germline values: CDR1 GTSNPN, CDR2 SVGIG (reference sequence). The chain's CDR3 is CAWKGRNLIAFF. DNA of the CDR3: TGTGCCTGGAAGGGTCGAAACCTGATAGCTTTCTTT.

This clonotype was found once. The chain couples TRBV29-1 to TRBJ2-6; D is unclear. CDR3 length equals 13 residues. CDR1 is SQVTM, CDR2 ANQGSEA, per germline. The V gene lost 6 bases and the J gene lost 1 base, with 7 bases spanning the gap. In DNA, the CDR3 is TGCAGCGTCAGGTTTTCTGGGGCCAACGTCCTGACTTTC. Its protein is CSVRFSGANVLTF.

The chain employs TRBV18 and TRBJ1-4; D possibly corresponds to TRBD1 (6 bases). Deletions cut 5 bases from V and 8 bases from J, with 15 bases between. This CDR3 contains 14 residues. Germline-derived CDR1 and CDR2 are KGHSH and LQKENI. The chain's CDR3 is CASSRGTTREKLFF. The CDR3 DNA is TGTGCCAGCTCAAGGGGGACGACCCGGGAAAAACTGTTTTTT. The full variable domain, with the rest looked up from reference TRBV18 and TRBJ1-4, is NAGVMQNPRHLVRRRGQEARLRCSPMKGHSHVYWYRQLPEEGLKFMVYLQKENIIDESGMPKERFSAEFPKEGPSILRIQQVVRGDSAAYFCASSRGTTREKLFFGSGTQLSVL.

The chain employs TRBV7-9 and TRBJ1-1; no firm D call. Germline V gene sequence: CDR1 SEHNR, CDR2 FQNEAQ (reference sequence). Trimming took 1 base from V and 4 from J, leaving 7 bases between them. The CDR3 is 13 residues long. The CDR3 loop reads CASSLEVSTEAFF. CDR3 coding DNA: TGTGCCAGCAGCTTAGAGGTGAGCACTGAAGCTTTCTTT.

The chain has TRBV7-2 and TRBJ2-7; 10 nucleotides align to TRBD2. This CDR3 has 19 residues. The V and J ends lost 5 bases and 1 base, in that order; junction bases with no gene match: 17. The germline V gene encodes CDR1 SGHTA and CDR2 FQGNSA. The CDR3 sequence is CASSIRIPWNSGGSYEQYF. Written as DNA, the CDR3 is TGTGCCAGCAGCATAAGAATCCCATGGAATAGCGGGGGGTCCTACGAGCAGTACTTC.

V is TRBV20-1 and J is TRBJ1-4, with TRBD1 matching over 10 bases. The CDR3 has 13 residues. CDR1 is DFQATT, CDR2 SNEGSKA, per germline (reference sequence). The V and J ends lost 5 bases and 7 bases, in that order; junction bases with no gene match: 4. CDR3 amino acids: CSAPRQGAEKLFF. DNA for the CDR3: TGCAGTGCTCCCCGACAGGGGGCTGAAAAACTGTTTTTT.

The gene calls are TRBV5-6 and TRBJ1-1, with D tentatively TRBD1 (5 bases). Germline V gene sequence: CDR1 SGHDT, CDR2 YYEEEE. The CDR3 extends over 15 amino acids. Between the trimmed V and J ends, which lost 0 bases and 4 bases, there was a span of 13 bases. CDR3 coding DNA: TGTGCCAGCAGCTTGGGCCTCCGAGGGGTCACTGAAGCTTTCTTT. It yields the protein CASSLGLRGVTEAFF.

The CDR3 is CAWRALGTNEKLFF. Written as DNA, the CDR3 is TGTGCCTGGAGGGCGCTGGGGACTAATGAAAAACTGTTTTTT. The chain couples TRBV30 to TRBJ1-4; D not certain. This CDR3 region has 14 residues. The germline V gene has CDR1 GTSNPN and CDR2 SVGIG (reference sequence). Trimming took off 3 bases at V and 2 bases at J, with 10 bases between the two ends. The whole variable domain, remainder taken from reference TRBV30 and TRBJ1-4, is SQTIHQWPATLVQPVGSPLSLECTVEGTSNPNLYWYRQAAGRGLQLLFYSVGIGQISSEVPQNLSASRPQDRQFILSSKKLLLSDSGFYLCAWRALGTNEKLFFGSGTQLSVL.

This chain joins TRBV5-1 and TRBJ1-2; 7 positions agree with TRBD1. The CDR3 length is 14 residues. V lost 4 bases and J lost 2; bases outside the gene matches: 5. Germline V gene data show CDR1 as SGHRS and CDR2 as YFSETQ. CDR3 nucleotide sequence: TGCGCCAGCAGCACGGACAGGAAAAACTATGGCTACACCTTC. As protein: CASSTDRKNYGYTF. Based on the CDR3 plus reference TRBV5-1 and TRBJ1-2, the full variable domain is KAGVTQTPRYLIKTRGQQVTLSCSPISGHRSVSWYQQTPGQGLQFLFEYFSETQRNKGNFPGRFSGRQFSNSRSEMNVSTLELGDSALYLCASSTDRKNYGYTFGSGTRLTVV.

A few counts support this clonotype. The CDR3 spells CSAAGADTYYEQYF. As DNA, the CDR3 is TGCAGTGCGGCAGGCGCCGACACCTACTACGAGCAGTACTTC. The rearrangement uses TRBV20-1 and TRBJ2-7; no definite D call. The CDR3 contains 14 residues. Germline V gene data show CDR1 as DFQATT and CDR2 as SNEGSKA (reference sequence). V was cut by 6 bases and J by 3 bases, with 18 bases left in between.

V gene TRBV4-3 combines with J gene TRBJ2-7; no clear D gene. Trimming pared 0 bases from V and 6 bases from J, leaving 9 bases between. The CDR3 sequence is 13 residues long. Germline CDR1 LGHNA, CDR2 YSLEER. This chain's CDR3 is CASSQETLSEQYF. The CDR3 DNA reads TGCGCCAGCAGCCAAGAGACACTATCCGAGCAGTACTTC.

This clonotype was detected once. The chain is built from TRBV20-1 and TRBJ2-1, with TRBD2 identical over 9 bases. J gave up 5 bases and V 5 bases, and 13 bases lay outside the gene matches. The CDR3 covers 16 residues. Germline loops: CDR1 DFQATT, CDR2 SNEGSKA (reference sequence). The CDR3 DNA is TGCAGTGCTGCCCCCCTGACTAGCGGAGACGACAATGAGCAGTTCTTC. Translating gives CSAAPLTSGDDNEQFF.

The chain couples TRBV25-1 to TRBJ2-3, with D maybe TRBD1 (7 bases). The germline V gene encodes CDR1 MGHDK and CDR2 SYGVNS. V lost 3 bases and J 1 base, leaving 8 bases between the germline ends. This CDR3 spans 14 amino acids. In DNA form, the CDR3 reads TGTGCCAGCAGTGACAGGGGGGGCACAGATACGCAGTATTTT. Translated, it gives CASSDRGGTDTQYF.

The rearrangement joins TRBV6-5 to TRBJ2-5, with 12 positions matching TRBD2. V lost 3 bases, J lost 5 bases, and 4 bases stayed unmatched. The CDR3 totals 15 residues. Germline V lookup: CDR1 MNHEY, CDR2 SVGAGI. The CDR3 DNA is TGTGCCAGCAGTTATGGACTAGCGGGAACGGAGACCCAGTACTTC. It translates to CASSYGLAGTETQYF.

The V gene is TRBV5-1, the J gene TRBJ1-5; D is perhaps TRBD1 (5 bases). This CDR3 has 14 amino acids. V shed 2 bases and J shed 7 bases, with 13 bases lying between them. The V gene's germline CDR1 is SGHRS and CDR2 YFSETQ. The CDR3 DNA follows: TGCGCCAGCAGCTTCGGACCCACAGGCCAGCCCCAGCATTTT. Its translation: CASSFGPTGQPQHF.

The chain couples TRBV29-1 to TRBJ2-2; the D is unclear. V was clipped by 4 bases and J by 4 bases, with 13 bases between them. The CDR3 sequence is 14 residues long. Looked up from germline, CDR1 is SQVTM and CDR2 is ANQGSEA. The CDR3 loop is CSVVPSWGTGELFF. CDR3 bases: TGCAGCGTTGTGCCCTCATGGGGCACCGGGGAGCTGTTTTTT.